Following are 21 T cell receptor beta chains from one sample sequenced in a study of T-cell memory formation after mild COVID-19. One entry per CDR3 protein results from TCRdb running MiXCR on the 5' RACE reads. The sample includes a few hundred thousand distinct CDR3 sequences, around 26% seen only once; the top ten take about an eighth. Sequenced: PBMCs or a T cell subset sorted from them (not recorded which). These receptors were collected from an adult woman who had mild COVID-19 (a few samples of this study predate the infection). Cell type and time point are not known.

This clonotype was counted a single time. The chain joins TRBV5-1 to TRBJ2-5, with TRBD1 identical over 8 bases. This CDR3 contains 15 residues. Germline V gene data show CDR1 as SGHRS and CDR2 as YFSETQ. The trim removed 3 bases at V and 9 bases at J, leaving 13 bases unmatched. This CDR3 reads CASSSGTGVDSPQYF. DNA for the CDR3: TGCGCCAGCAGCTCCGGGACAGGAGTCGATTCGCCCCAGTACTTC.

This clonotype has just a few counts. The chain carries TRBV5-6 and TRBJ2-7, with D perhaps TRBD1 or TRBD2 (5 bases each). Germline CDR1 is SGHDT and CDR2 is YYEEEE. Trimming removed 1 base at V and 6 bases at J, with 11 bases between. This CDR3 region has 13 residues. This chain's CDR3 is CASSLPLGTEQYF. Written as DNA, the CDR3 is TGTGCCAGCAGCTTGCCCCTCGGGACCGAGCAGTACTTC.

The genes are TRBV4-1 and TRBJ2-5, with 9 nucleotides matching TRBD1. CDR3 size: 14 residues. Trimming cost V 4 bases and J 4 bases; bases outside gene matches: 4. Germline CDR1 and CDR2: MGHRA and YSYEKL. CDR3 sequence reads: CASSRTGVAETQYF. Here the CDR3 DNA reads TGCGCCAGCAGCCGGACAGGGGTGGCAGAGACCCAGTACTTC.

V and J are TRBV18 and TRBJ2-3; D gene uncertain. CDR1 and CDR2 from the germline V gene are KGHSH and LQKENI. The length of the CDR3 is 12 residues. V lost 2 bases and J lost 5, with 5 bases in between. The CDR3 nucleotides read TGTGCCAGCTCACCAGGCAGAGATACGCAGTATTTT. Translation gives CASSPGRDTQYF.

The gene calls are TRBV14 and TRBJ1-5, with D possibly TRBD1 on 6 matching bases. V was shortened by 4 bases and J by 5 bases, with 9 bases between the two germline ends. CDR1 is SGHDN, CDR2 FVKESK, per germline. The CDR3 spans 13 residues. This CDR3 reads CASSPDRYQPQHF. The CDR3, as DNA: TGTGCCAGCAGCCCGGACAGATATCAGCCCCAGCATTTT.

The CDR3 region is CASSLRAGGEQYF. CDR3 sequence (DNA): TGTGCCAGCAGCTTGAGAGCAGGGGGCGAGCAGTACTTC. The chain combines TRBV5-6 with TRBJ2-7; 7 positions match TRBD1. The germline gives CDR1 SGHDT, CDR2 YYEEEE. The CDR3 sequence is 13 residues long. J was trimmed by 6 bases and V by 1 base; bases with no gene match: 4. Full variable domain (missing parts from reference TRBV5-6 and TRBJ2-7): DAGVTQSPTHLIKTRGQQVTLRCSPKSGHDTVSWYQQALGQGPQFIFQYYEEEERQRGNFPDRFSGHQFPNYSSELNVNALLLGDSALYLCASSLRAGGEQYFGPGTRLTVT.

Ten or more counts support this clonotype. The V gene is TRBV7-9, the J gene TRBJ2-3; possibly TRBD1 for D (5 bases). The germline V gene has CDR1 SEHNR and CDR2 FQNEAQ (reference sequence). This CDR3 is built from 16 residues. V was trimmed by 5 bases and J by 2 bases, leaving 17 bases between them. The DNA of the CDR3 is TGTGCCAGCAGCCCCCCCGGACACCCAATCACAGATACGCAGTATTTT. Translated, it gives CASSPPGHPITDTQYF. Using reference TRBV7-9 and TRBJ2-3 for the parts outside the CDR3, the full variable domain is DTGVSQNPRHKITKRGQNVTFRCDPISEHNRLYWYRQTLGQGPEFLTYFQNEAQLEKSRLLSDRFSAERPKGSFSTLEIQRTEQGDSAMYLCASSPPGHPITDTQYFGPGTRLTVL.

This rearrangement joins TRBV12-3 or TRBV12-4 to TRBJ2-6; D not resolved. The CDR3 has 17 amino acids. The V end was cut by 8 bases, the J end by 0 bases, with 17 bases between. CDR3 sequence reads: CASRRRTDLSGANVLTF. In nucleotides, the CDR3 is TGTGCCAGCCGTAGGCGGACGGATCTCTCTGGGGCCAACGTCCTGACTTTC.

A few counts support this clonotype. The chain recombines TRBV12-3 or TRBV12-4 with TRBJ2-7; 9 nucleotides align to TRBD2. The junction had 7 bases not matched to a gene; V was cut back by 3 bases and J by 7 bases. The CDR3 covers 14 residues. CDR3: CASSLVGLAWEQYF. CDR3 bases: TGTGCCAGCAGTTTGGTAGGACTAGCGTGGGAGCAGTACTTC.

V gene TRBV6-6 combines with J gene TRBJ2-5; D call uncertain. The germline V and J ends were trimmed by 0 bases and 3 bases, with 8 bases remaining between them. The CDR3 spans 14 residues. CDR1 MNHNY and CDR2 SVGAGI come from the germline V gene (reference sequence). CDR3 region: CASSYSSAEETQYF. The CDR3 DNA is TGTGCCAGCAGTTACTCGAGTGCCGAAGAGACCCAGTACTTC.

This chain uses TRBV15 with TRBJ1-6, with 8 nucleotides matching TRBD1. V shed 3 bases and J 0 bases; nucleotides not matched to a gene: 1. Germline lookup yields CDR1 LNHNV and CDR2 YYDKDF (reference sequence). The CDR3 length is 16 residues. The CDR3 nucleotides read TGTGCCACCAGCAGTGGACAGGGCTCCTATAATTCACCCCTCCACTTT. Protein product: CATSSGQGSYNSPLHF.

V usage is TRBV7-6 and J usage is TRBJ1-1; D unclear. Per germline, CDR1 SGHVS and CDR2 FNYEAQ. V was trimmed by 2 bases and J by 4 bases, leaving 14 bases between them. This CDR3 has 15 amino acids. CDR3 nucleotides: TGTGCCAGCAGCTTATTACCGGGAGTAGGCACTGAAGCTTTCTTT. This encodes CASSLLPGVGTEAFF.

This clonotype has just a few counts. J is TRBJ1-6 and V is TRBV6-5; no definite D call. The germline V gene encodes CDR1 MNHEY and CDR2 SVGAGI. V was cut by 4 bases and J by 6 bases, with 13 bases left in between. The CDR3 is made up of 15 amino acids. For the CDR3, the DNA is TGTGCCAGCAGTTCCCGACCTGCACGTAATTCACCCCTCCACTTT. Its translation: CASSSRPARNSPLHF.

The chain links TRBV5-1 to TRBJ2-7; TRBD1 matches 7 bases. The CDR3 is 15 amino acids. The ends lost 4 bases at V and 0 bases at J; junction bases unmatched: 7. Germline loops: CDR1 SGHRS, CDR2 YFSETQ. The CDR3 nucleotides are TGCGCCAGCAGCACCAGGGACAGTCTCTCCTACGAGCAGTACTTC. Protein: CASSTRDSLSYEQYF.

The chain carries TRBV30 and TRBJ2-5, with 7 bases aligning to TRBD1. CDR1 and CDR2 from the germline V gene are GTSNPN and SVGIG (reference sequence). This CDR3 is 13 amino acids long. Unmatched junction bases numbered 3, after V lost 4 bases and J lost 1 base. As DNA, the CDR3 is TGTGCCTGGATTAGGGGGCCCCAAGAGACCCAGTACTTC. Translation gives CAWIRGPQETQYF.

The chain links TRBV24-1 to TRBJ2-3; perhaps TRBD2 as D (6 bases). Germline CDR1 KGHDR, CDR2 SFDVKD. Trimming removed 4 bases from V and 0 bases from J, with 19 bases in between. The CDR3 is made up of 18 amino acids. CDR3 residues: CATSDHLYGGTSTDTQYF. The CDR3 DNA reads TGTGCCACCAGTGACCACCTGTACGGCGGGACTAGCACAGATACGCAGTATTTT.

A few counts support this clonotype. V gene TRBV3-1 combines with J gene TRBJ1-4; no reliable D call. V gave up 5 bases and J gave up 8 bases, with 9 bases separating them. CDR1 is LGHDT, CDR2 YNNKEL, per germline (reference sequence). The CDR3 runs 12 residues. The CDR3 here is CASSRLGEKLFF. As DNA, the CDR3 is TGTGCCAGCAGCAGACTGGGGGAAAAACTGTTTTTT.

The chain uses TRBV5-1 and TRBJ2-1, with TRBD1 matching over 9 bases. Trimming removed 0 bases from V and 7 bases from J; junction bases left unmatched: 5. Germline loops: CDR1 SGHRS, CDR2 YFSETQ. This CDR3 region has 15 residues. DNA for the CDR3: TGCGCCAGCAGCTTGGGGGACAGGGCAAGAAATGAGCAGTTCTTC. Translation gives CASSLGDRARNEQFF.

The chain is built from TRBV20-1 and TRBJ2-7; tentatively, D is TRBD2 (5 bases). Deletions cut 5 bases from V and 6 bases from J, with 17 bases between. The germline CDR1 and CDR2 sequences are DFQATT and SNEGSKA (reference sequence). The CDR3 contains 13 residues. The CDR3 DNA sequence: TGCAGTGCTTGCACGGAGGACCTAAGCGAGCAGTACTTC. This encodes CSACTEDLSEQYF.

Only a few counts were recorded for this clonotype. V is TRBV27 and J is TRBJ1-5; possible D gene TRBD1, 6 bases. The CDR3 length is 17 residues. The germline CDR1 and CDR2 sequences are MNHEY and SMNVEV (reference sequence). V shed 8 bases and J shed 6 bases, with 26 bases lying between them. This chain's CDR3 is CASSKYGGLTRGQPQHF. CDR3 bases: TGTGCCAGCTCGAAGTACGGGGGCTTGACGAGAGGTCAGCCCCAGCATTTT.

The V and J genes are TRBV24-1 and TRBJ1-5; the D is unclear. The CDR3 spans 13 residues. The V end was cut by 0 bases, the J end by 5 bases, with 4 bases between. Germline V gene lookup returns CDR1 KGHDR and CDR2 SFDVKD. The CDR3, as DNA: TGTGCCACCAGTGATTTGAGCTATCAGCCCCAGCATTTT. Translated: CATSDLSYQPQHF.